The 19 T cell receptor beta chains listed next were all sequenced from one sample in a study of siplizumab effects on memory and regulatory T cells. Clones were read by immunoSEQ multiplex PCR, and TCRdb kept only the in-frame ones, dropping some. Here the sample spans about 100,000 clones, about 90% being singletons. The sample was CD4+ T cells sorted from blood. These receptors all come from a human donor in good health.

This chain's CDR3 is CASSLVGTSGGAETQYF. In nucleotides, the CDR3 is TGTGCCAGCAGCTTAGTTGGGACTAGCGGGGGGGCCGAGACCCAGTACTTC. V and J are TRBV7-9 and TRBJ2-5, with 16 bases lining up with TRBD2. The length of the CDR3 is 17 residues. The V gene's germline CDR1 is SEHNR and CDR2 FQNEAQ (reference sequence). Trimming removed 1 base from V and 5 bases from J; junction bases left unmatched: 4.

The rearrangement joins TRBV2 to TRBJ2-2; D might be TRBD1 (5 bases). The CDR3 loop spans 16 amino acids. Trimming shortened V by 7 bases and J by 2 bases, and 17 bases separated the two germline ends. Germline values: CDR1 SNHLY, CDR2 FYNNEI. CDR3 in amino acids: CASTQDWTPNTGELFF. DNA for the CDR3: TGTGCCAGCACCCAGGATTGGACACCTAACACCGGGGAGCTGTTTTTT.

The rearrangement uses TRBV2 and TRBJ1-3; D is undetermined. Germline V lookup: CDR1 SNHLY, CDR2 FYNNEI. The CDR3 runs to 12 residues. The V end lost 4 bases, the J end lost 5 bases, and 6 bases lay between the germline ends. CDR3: CASSAGRNTIYF. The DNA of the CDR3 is TGTGCCAGCAGTGCGGGGAGAAACACCATATATTTT.

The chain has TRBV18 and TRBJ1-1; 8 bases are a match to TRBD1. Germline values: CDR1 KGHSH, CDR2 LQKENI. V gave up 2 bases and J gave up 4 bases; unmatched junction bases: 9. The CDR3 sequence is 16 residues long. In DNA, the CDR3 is TGTGCCAGCTCACCAGGGCCAGGGGGCTTTGGCACTGAAGCTTTCTTT. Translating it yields CASSPGPGGFGTEAFF.

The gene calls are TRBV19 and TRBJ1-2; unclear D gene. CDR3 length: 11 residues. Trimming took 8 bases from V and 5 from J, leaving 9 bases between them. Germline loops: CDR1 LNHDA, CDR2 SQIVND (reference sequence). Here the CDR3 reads CASLSRYGYTF. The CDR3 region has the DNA TGTGCCAGTCTCTCGCGGTATGGCTACACCTTC.

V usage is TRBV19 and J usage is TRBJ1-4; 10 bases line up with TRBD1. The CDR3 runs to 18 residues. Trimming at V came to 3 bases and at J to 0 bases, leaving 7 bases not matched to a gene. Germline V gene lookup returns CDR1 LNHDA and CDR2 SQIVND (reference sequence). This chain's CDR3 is CASSITGTGASTNEKLFF. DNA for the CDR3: TGTGCCAGTAGTATCACCGGGACAGGGGCTTCAACTAATGAAAAACTGTTTTTT.

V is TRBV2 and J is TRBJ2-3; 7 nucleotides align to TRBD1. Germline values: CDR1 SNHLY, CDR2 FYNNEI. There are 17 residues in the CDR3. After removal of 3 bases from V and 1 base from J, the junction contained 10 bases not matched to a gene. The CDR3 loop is CASSDNLGGWGTDTQYF. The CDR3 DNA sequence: TGTGCCAGCAGTGATAATTTAGGGGGCTGGGGCACAGATACGCAGTATTTT. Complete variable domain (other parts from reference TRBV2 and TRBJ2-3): EPEVTQTPSHQVTQMGQEVILRCVPISNHLYFYWYRQILGQKVEFLVSFYNNEISEKSEIFDDQFSVERPDGSNFTLKIRSTKLEDSAMYFCASSDNLGGWGTDTQYFGPGTRLTVL.

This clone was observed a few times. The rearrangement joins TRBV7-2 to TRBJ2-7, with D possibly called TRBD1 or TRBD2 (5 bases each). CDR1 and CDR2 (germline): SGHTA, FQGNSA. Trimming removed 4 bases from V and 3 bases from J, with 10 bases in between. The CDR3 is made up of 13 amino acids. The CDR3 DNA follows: TGTGCCAGCAGCTCGGGGCCTGTCTACGAGCAGTACTTC. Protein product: CASSSGPVYEQYF. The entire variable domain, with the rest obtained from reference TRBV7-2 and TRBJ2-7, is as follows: GAGVSQSPSNKVTEKGKDVELRCDPISGHTALYWYRQSLGQGLEFLIYFQGNSAPDKSGLPSDRFSAERTGGSVSTLTIQRTQQEDSAVYLCASSSGPVYEQYFGPGTRLTVT.

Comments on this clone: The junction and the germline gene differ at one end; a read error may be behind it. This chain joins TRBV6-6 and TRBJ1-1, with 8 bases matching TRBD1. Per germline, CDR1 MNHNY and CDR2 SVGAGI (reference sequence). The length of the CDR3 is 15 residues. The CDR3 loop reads CASSYSTGANIEAFF. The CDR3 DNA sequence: TGTGCCAGCAGTTACTCGACAGGGGCAAACATTGAAGCTTTCTTT.

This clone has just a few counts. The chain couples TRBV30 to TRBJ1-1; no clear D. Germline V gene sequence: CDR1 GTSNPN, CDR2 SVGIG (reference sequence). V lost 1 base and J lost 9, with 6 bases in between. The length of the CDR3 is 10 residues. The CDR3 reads CAWSGEKAFF. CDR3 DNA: TGTGCCTGGAGTGGCGAGAAAGCTTTCTTT.

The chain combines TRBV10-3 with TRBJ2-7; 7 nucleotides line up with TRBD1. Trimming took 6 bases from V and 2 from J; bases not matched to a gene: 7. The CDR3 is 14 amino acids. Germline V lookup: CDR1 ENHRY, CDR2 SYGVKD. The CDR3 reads CAISYRGEAYEQYF. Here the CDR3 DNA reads TGTGCCATCAGCTACAGGGGAGAGGCCTACGAGCAGTACTTC.

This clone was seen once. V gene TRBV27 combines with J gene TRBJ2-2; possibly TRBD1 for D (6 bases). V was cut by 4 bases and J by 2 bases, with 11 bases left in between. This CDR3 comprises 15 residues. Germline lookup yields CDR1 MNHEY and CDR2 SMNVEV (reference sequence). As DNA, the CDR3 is TGTGCCAGCAGTTCCGACAGGCTCAACACCGGGGAGCTGTTTTTT. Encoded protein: CASSSDRLNTGELFF.

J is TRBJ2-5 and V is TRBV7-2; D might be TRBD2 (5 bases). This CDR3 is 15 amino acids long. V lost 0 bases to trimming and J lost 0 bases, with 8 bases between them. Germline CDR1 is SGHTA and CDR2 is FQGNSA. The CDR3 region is CASSLALEYQETQYF. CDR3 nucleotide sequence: TGTGCCAGCAGCTTAGCACTAGAGTACCAAGAGACCCAGTACTTC.

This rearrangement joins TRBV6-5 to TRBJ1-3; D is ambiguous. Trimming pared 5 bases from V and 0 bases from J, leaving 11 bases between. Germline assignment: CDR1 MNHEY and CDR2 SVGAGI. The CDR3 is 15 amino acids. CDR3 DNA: TGTGCCAGCAGTCGGACGATCATCTCTGGAAACACCATATATTTT. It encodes CASSRTIISGNTIYF.

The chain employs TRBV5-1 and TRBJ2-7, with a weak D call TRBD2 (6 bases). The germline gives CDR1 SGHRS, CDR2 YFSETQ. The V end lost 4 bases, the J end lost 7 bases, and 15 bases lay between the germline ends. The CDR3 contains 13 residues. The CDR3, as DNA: TGCGCCAGCAGCACCAGAGGCGGGATAGAGCAGTACTTC. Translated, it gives CASSTRGGIEQYF.

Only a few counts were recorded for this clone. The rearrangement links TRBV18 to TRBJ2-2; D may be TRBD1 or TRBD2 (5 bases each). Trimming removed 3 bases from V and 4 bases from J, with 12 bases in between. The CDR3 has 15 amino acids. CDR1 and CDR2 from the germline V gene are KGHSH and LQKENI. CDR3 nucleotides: TGTGCCAGCTCACCCGGGGCAGGGAGCACCGGGGAGCTGTTTTTT. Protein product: CASSPGAGSTGELFF.

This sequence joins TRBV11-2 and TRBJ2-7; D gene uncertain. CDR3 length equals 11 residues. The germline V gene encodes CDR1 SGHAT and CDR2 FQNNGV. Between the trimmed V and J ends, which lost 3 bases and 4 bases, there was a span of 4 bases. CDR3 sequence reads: CASSFQYEQYF. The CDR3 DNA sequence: TGTGCCAGCAGCTTTCAATACGAGCAGTACTTC.

In DNA, the CDR3 is TGTGCCAGCAGCTTAGCCCCCACAACTAATGAAAAACTGTTTTTT. Translated: CASSLAPTTNEKLFF. The chain employs TRBV7-6 and TRBJ1-4; no firm D call. Germline V CDR1 and CDR2: SGHVS, FNYEAQ. The V gene lost 0 bases and the J gene lost 0 bases, with 5 bases spanning the gap. The CDR3 has 15 residues.

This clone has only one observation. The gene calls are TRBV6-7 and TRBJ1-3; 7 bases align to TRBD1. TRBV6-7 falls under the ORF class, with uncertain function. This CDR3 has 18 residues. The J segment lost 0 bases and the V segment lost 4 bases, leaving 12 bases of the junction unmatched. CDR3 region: CASSSGTARIASGNTIYF. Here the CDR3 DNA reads TGTGCCAGCAGTTCGGGGACAGCACGAATTGCCTCTGGAAACACCATATATTTT.